What follows are 9 T cell receptor beta chains derived from one specimen sequenced in a study of blood T cell repertoires in COVID-19. Using immunoSEQ multiplex PCR, the repertoire was profiled, and TCRdb retains in-frame clones only, with some absent. The sample lists 270,000 or so clones; 75% to 90% were seen once. What was sequenced was peripheral blood. The receptor source for this set is a man between 40 and 49 years old with acute or convalescent COVID-19.

The J gene is TRBJ1-4, the V gene TRBV18; 8 bases align to TRBD1. This CDR3 region has 16 residues. The trim removed 3 bases at V and 10 bases at J, leaving 13 bases unmatched. Germline CDR1 and CDR2: KGHSH and LQKENI. In DNA, the CDR3 is TGTGCCAGCTCACCTCCCCTTGGACAGGGACGGGGAAAACTGTTTTTT. It yields the protein CASSPPLGQGRGKLFF.

The chain recombines TRBV27 with TRBJ1-2; D ambiguous. Trimming took 3 bases from V and 2 from J, leaving 7 bases between them. There are 13 residues in the CDR3. Germline V gives CDR1 MNHEY, CDR2 SMNVEV (reference sequence). Here the CDR3 DNA reads TGTGCCAGCAGTTTCGGTAAAAACTATGGCTACACCTTC. It is translated as CASSFGKNYGYTF.

V is TRBV27 and J is TRBJ2-1, with 13 bases lining up with TRBD2. J was trimmed by 7 bases and V by 5 bases; bases with no gene match: 8. Germline CDR1 reads MNHEY; CDR2 reads SMNVEV (reference sequence). This CDR3 comprises 16 residues. The CDR3 reads CASSARGTSGANEQFF. The CDR3 region has the DNA TGTGCCAGCAGTGCCCGGGGGACTAGCGGGGCGAATGAGCAGTTCTTC.

The chain combines TRBV6-5 with TRBJ1-1, with 8 positions matching TRBD1. The germline V gene has CDR1 MNHEY and CDR2 SVGAGI. The J segment lost 1 base and the V segment lost 4 bases, leaving 8 bases of the junction unmatched. This CDR3 is built from 16 residues. The CDR3 DNA sequence: TGTGCCAGCAGTTCCTCACAGACAGGGGCGAACACTGAAGCTTTCTTT. Protein: CASSSSQTGANTEAFF.

This chain links TRBV11-1 with TRBJ1-1; D might be TRBD1 (5 bases). V lost 3 bases and J lost 5, with 13 bases in between. This CDR3 is 14 amino acids long. Germline V gene lookup returns CDR1 SGHAT and CDR2 FQDESV (reference sequence). CDR3 in DNA: TGTGCCAGCAGCTTGCAGCAGGGCGTGACTGAAGCTTTCTTT. Protein sequence: CASSLQQGVTEAFF.

The rearrangement joins TRBV13 to TRBJ1-4, with a possible D match to TRBD1 (5 bases). With 0 bases removed from V and 2 bases from J, the gap between germline ends came to 10 bases. The CDR3 has 16 amino acids. CDR1 and CDR2 (germline): PRHDT, FYEKMQ (reference sequence). The CDR3 is CASSLGLGVTNEKLFF. The CDR3 DNA reads as TGTGCCAGCAGCTTAGGCCTAGGGGTGACTAATGAAAAACTGTTTTTT.

V gene TRBV25-1 combines with J gene TRBJ2-3; TRBD1 aligns across 7 bases. CDR3 length: 13 residues. Trimming at V came to 5 bases and at J to 4 bases, leaving 3 bases not matched to a gene. Germline values: CDR1 MGHDK, CDR2 SYGVNS. Here the CDR3 reads CASSPQGADTQYF. CDR3 sequence (DNA): TGTGCCAGCAGTCCCCAGGGGGCAGATACGCAGTATTTT.

This chain joins TRBV7-2 and TRBJ2-7; 8 bases match TRBD1. CDR1 is SGHTA, CDR2 FQGNSA, per germline. The CDR3 spans 14 residues. Trimming removed 5 bases from V and 7 bases from J; junction bases left unmatched: 10. The CDR3 is CASSPSWWDREQYF. The CDR3, as DNA: TGTGCCAGCAGCCCCTCCTGGTGGGACAGGGAGCAGTACTTC.

J is TRBJ1-2 and V is TRBV28, with D unclear. The CDR3 covers 12 residues. V was cut by 3 bases and J by 4 bases, with 6 bases left in between. CDR1 and CDR2 (germline): MDHEN, SYDVKM. The CDR3 is CASSLDSYGYTF. CDR3 DNA sequence: TGTGCCAGCAGTTTGGACTCCTATGGCTACACCTTC.